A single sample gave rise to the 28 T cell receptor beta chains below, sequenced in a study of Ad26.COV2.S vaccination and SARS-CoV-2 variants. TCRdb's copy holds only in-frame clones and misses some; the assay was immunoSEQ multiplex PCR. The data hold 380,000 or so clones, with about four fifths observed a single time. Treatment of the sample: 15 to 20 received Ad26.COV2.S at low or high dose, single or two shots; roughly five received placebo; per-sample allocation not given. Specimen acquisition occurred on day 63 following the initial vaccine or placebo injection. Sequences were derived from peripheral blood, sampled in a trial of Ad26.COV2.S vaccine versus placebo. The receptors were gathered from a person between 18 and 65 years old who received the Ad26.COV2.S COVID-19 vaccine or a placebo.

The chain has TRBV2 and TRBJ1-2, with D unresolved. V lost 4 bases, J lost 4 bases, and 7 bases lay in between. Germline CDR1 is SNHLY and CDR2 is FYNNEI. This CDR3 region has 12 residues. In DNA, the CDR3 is TGTGCCAGCAGTGTTCGGGGCTATGGCTACACCTTC. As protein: CASSVRGYGYTF.

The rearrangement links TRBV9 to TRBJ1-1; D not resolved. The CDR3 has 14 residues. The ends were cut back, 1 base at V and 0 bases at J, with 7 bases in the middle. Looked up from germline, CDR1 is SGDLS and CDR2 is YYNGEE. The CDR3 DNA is TGTGCCAGCAGCGTACGGATTATGAACACTGAAGCTTTCTTT. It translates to CASSVRIMNTEAFF.

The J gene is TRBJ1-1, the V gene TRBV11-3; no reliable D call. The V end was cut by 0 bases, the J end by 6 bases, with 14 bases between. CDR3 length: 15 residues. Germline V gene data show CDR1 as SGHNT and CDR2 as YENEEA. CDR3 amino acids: CASSLEKLGRPEAFF. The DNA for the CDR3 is TGTGCCAGCAGCTTAGAGAAGTTGGGGAGACCTGAAGCTTTCTTT.

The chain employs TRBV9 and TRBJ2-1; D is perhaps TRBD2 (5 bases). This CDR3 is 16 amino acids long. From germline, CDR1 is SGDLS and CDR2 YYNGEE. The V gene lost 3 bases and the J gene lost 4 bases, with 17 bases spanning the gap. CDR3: CASSAPGWRRYNEQFF. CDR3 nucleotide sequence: TGTGCCAGCAGCGCTCCGGGGTGGCGGAGATACAATGAGCAGTTCTTC.

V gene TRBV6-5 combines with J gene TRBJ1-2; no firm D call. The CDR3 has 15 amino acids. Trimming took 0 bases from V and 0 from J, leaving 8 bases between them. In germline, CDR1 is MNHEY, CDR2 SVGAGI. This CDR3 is CASSYSTASNYGYTF. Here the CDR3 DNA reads TGTGCCAGCAGTTACTCTACAGCCTCTAACTATGGCTACACCTTC.

The CDR3 bases are TGTGCCTGGAGCCTTGGGATGACCGGCGGGGAGCTGTTTTTT. It is translated as CAWSLGMTGGELFF. The chain is built from TRBV30 and TRBJ2-2; D is uncertain. The length of the CDR3 is 14 residues. Germline CDR1 and CDR2: GTSNPN and SVGIG (reference sequence). V was clipped by 3 bases and J by 7 bases, with 15 bases between them.

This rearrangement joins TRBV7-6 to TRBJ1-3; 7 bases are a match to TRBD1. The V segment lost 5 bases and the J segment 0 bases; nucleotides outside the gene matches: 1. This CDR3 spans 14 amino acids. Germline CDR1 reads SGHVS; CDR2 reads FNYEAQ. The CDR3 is CASSGTVSGNTIYF. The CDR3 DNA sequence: TGTGCCAGCAGCGGGACAGTCTCTGGAAACACCATATATTTT.

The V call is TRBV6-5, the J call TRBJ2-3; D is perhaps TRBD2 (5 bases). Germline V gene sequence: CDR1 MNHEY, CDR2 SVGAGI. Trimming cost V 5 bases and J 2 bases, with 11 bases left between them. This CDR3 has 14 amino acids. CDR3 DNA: TGTGCCAGCAGTCCCGGGGATTACACAGATACGCAGTATTTT. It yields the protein CASSPGDYTDTQYF.

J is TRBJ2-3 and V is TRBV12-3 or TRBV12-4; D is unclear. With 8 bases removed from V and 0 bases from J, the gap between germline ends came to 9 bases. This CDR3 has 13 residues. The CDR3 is CASDGSSTDTQYF. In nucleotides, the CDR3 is TGTGCCAGCGACGGGTCTAGCACAGATACGCAGTATTTT.

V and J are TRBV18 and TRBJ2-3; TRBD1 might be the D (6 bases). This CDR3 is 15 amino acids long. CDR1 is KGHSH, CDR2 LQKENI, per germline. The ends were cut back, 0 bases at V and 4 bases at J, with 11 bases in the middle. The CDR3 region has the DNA TGTGCCAGCTCACCACCTAGTAAGGGGGCAGATACGCAGTATTTT. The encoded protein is CASSPPSKGADTQYF. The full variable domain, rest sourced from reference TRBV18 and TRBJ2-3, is NAGVMQNPRHLVRRRGQEARLRCSPMKGHSHVYWYRQLPEEGLKFMVYLQKENIIDESGMPKERFSAEFPKEGPSILRIQQVVRGDSAAYFCASSPPSKGADTQYFGPGTRLTVL.

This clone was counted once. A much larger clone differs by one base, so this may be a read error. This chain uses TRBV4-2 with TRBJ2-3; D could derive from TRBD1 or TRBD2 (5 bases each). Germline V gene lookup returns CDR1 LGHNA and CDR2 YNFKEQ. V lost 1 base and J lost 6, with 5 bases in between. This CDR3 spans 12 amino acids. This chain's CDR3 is CASSQGGDTQYF. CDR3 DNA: TGTGCCAGCAGCCAAGGGGGGGATACGCAGTATTTT.

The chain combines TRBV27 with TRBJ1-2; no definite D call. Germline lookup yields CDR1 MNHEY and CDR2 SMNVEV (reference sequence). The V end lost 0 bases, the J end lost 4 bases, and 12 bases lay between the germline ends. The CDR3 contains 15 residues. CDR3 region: CASSLSGSLFYGYTF. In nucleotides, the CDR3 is TGTGCCAGCAGTTTATCGGGGTCACTTTTCTATGGCTACACCTTC.

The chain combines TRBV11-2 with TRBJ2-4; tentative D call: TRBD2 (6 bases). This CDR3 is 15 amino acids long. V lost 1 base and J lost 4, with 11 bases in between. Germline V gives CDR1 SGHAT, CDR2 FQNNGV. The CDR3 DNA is TGTGCCAGCAGCTTAGGTCTCCGGGGGAAAAACATTCAGTACTTC. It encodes CASSLGLRGKNIQYF.

CDR3 sequence (DNA): TGTGCCAGCAGCTTAGGCCGCACAGGGTGGGAGACCCAGTACTTC. Its protein is CASSLGRTGWETQYF. The genes are TRBV5-4 and TRBJ2-5, with a tentative D call TRBD1 (6 bases). Germline V gene sequence: CDR1 SGHNT, CDR2 YYREEE (reference sequence). The length of the CDR3 is 15 residues. The germline V and J ends were trimmed by 2 bases and 5 bases, with 16 bases remaining between them.

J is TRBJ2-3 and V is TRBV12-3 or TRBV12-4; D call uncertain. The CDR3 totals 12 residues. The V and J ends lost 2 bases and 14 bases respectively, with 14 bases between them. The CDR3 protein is CASSLKAIPSYF. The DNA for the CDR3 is TGTGCCAGCAGTTTAAAGGCTATCCCGTCGTATTTT.

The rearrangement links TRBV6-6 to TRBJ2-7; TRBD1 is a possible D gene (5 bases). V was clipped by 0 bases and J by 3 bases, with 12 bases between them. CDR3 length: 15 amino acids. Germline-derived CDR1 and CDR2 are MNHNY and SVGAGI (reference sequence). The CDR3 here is CASSYSTVVYYEQYF. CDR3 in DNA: TGTGCCAGCAGTTACTCGACAGTGGTTTACTACGAGCAGTACTTC.

Written as DNA, the CDR3 is TGTGCCAGCAGCCCCAGGGGGCTCGGCTATGGCTACACCTTC. It codes for CASSPRGLGYGYTF. This chain connects TRBV3-1 (or the pseudogene TRBV3-2) to TRBJ1-2; TRBD1 matches at 8 bases. After removal of 4 bases from V and 4 bases from J, the junction contained 5 bases not matched to a gene. The CDR3 contains 14 residues. Germline V gives CDR1 LGHDT, CDR2 YNNKEL (reference sequence).

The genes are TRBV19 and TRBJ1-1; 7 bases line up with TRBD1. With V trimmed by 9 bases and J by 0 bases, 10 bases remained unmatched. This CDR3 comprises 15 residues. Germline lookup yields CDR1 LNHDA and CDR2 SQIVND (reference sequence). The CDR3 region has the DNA TGTGCCAGCATAAGTTACAGGGGCATGAACACTGAAGCTTTCTTT. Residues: CASISYRGMNTEAFF.

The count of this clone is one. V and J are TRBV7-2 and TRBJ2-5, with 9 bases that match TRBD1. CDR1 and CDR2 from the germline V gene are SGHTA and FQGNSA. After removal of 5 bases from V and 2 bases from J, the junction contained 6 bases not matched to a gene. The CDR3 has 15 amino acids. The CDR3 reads CASSVGTGRQETQYF. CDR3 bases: TGTGCCAGCAGCGTGGGGACAGGGAGACAAGAGACCCAGTACTTC.

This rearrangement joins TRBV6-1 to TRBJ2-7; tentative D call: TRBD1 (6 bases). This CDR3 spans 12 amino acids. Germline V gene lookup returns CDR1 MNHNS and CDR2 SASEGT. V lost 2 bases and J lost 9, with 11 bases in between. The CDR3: CASSELRGGQYF. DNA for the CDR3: TGTGCCAGCAGTGAATTAAGAGGGGGGCAGTACTTC.

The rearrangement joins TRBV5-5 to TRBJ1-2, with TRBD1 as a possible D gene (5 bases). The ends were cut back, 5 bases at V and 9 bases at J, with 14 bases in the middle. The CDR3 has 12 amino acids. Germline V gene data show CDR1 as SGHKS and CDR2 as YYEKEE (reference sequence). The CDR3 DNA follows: TGTGCCAGCAGTGTGGAAGGGGAGAGCTACACCTTC. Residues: CASSVEGESYTF.

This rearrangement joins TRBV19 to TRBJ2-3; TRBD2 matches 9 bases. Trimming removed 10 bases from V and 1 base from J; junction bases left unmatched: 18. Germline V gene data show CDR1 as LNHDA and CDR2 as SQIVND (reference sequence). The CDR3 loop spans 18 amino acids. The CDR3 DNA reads TGTGCCACCGCGCGGGGGGCGATAGCGGGAGTTGGCACAGATACGCAGTATTTT. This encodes CATARGAIAGVGTDTQYF.

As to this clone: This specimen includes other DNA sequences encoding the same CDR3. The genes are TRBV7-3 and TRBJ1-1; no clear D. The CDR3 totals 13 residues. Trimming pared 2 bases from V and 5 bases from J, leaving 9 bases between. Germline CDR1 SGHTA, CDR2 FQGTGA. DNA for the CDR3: TGTGCCAGCAGCTTATGGGGTGGGACTGAAGCTTTCTTT. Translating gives CASSLWGGTEAFF.

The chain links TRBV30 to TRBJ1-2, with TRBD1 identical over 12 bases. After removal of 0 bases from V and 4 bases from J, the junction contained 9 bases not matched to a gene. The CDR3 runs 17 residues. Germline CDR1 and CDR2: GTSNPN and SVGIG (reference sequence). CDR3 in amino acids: CAWSVSGTGGQGYGYTF. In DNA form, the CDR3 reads TGTGCCTGGAGTGTATCCGGGACAGGGGGCCAAGGCTATGGCTACACCTTC.

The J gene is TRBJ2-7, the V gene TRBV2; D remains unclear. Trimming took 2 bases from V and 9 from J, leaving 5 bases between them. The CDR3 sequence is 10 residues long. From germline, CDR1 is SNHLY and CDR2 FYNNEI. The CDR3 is CASSERLQYF. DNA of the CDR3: TGTGCCAGCAGTGAAAGGTTGCAGTACTTC.

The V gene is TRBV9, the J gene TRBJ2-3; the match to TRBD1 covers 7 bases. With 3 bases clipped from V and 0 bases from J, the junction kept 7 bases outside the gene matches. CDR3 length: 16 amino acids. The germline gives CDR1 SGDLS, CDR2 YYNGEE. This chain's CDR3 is CASSARTGLSTDTQYF. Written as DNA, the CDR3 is TGTGCCAGCAGCGCACGGACAGGCTTGAGCACAGATACGCAGTATTTT.

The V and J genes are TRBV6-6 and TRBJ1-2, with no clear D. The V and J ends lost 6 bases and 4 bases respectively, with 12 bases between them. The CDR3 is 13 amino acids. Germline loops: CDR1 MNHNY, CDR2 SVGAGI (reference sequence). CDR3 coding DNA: TGTGCCAGCAGCCCCGACGTCCTCTATGGCTACACCTTC. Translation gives CASSPDVLYGYTF.

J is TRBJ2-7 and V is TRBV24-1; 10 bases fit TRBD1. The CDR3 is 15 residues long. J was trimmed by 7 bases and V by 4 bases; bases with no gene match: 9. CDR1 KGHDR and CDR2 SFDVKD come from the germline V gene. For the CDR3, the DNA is TGTGCCACCAGTGACCCCGGGACAGGGGAGAATGAGCAGTACTTC. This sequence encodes CATSDPGTGENEQYF.